One sample yielded the 23 T cell receptor beta chains listed below, sequenced in a study of beta chain features in type 1 diabetes (dated by TCRdb to the late 2010s). General findings and caveats noted by the study authors: Type 1 diabetes patients showed a moderate but significant shortening of TCRB CDR3 length in all four CD4+ subsets.

The library was generated by the immunoSEQ multiplex PCR assay. The entire isolated RNA was reverse transcribed using the High Capacity cDNA Reverse Transcription Kit, and thus expressed TCRB transcripts were sequenced. TCRdb limited this immuneACCESS table to in-frame rearrangements with V and J called. A share of clones is missing; checked studies link under half to unresolved V genes, and the rest is unexplained. The table for this sample lists roughly 100,000 clones; 28% of them were counted only once. The ten largest clones capture roughly 0.58% of the sample. What these receptors recognize is not known. What was sequenced was central memory CD4+ T cells from blood. These receptors were obtained from a woman in her late teens or twenties with type 1 diabetes.

This chain joins TRBV5-4 and TRBJ2-1; D is ambiguous. CDR3 size: 11 residues. The germline CDR1 and CDR2 sequences are SGHNT and YYREEE (reference sequence). The V end was cut by 3 bases, the J end by 5 bases, with 3 bases between. Here the CDR3 DNA reads TGTGCCAGCAGCTACAACAATGAGCAGTTCTTC. This encodes CASSYNNEQFF.

V is TRBV18 and J is TRBJ2-7, with D possibly TRBD2 on 6 matching bases. Trimming left V 6 bases short and J 3 bases short, with 9 bases between. The CDR3 has 12 amino acids. The germline V gene encodes CDR1 KGHSH and CDR2 LQKENI. CDR3 bases: TGTGCCAGCTCCCCCGGGGGCTACGAGCAGTACTTC. Its translation: CASSPGGYEQYF.

This chain links TRBV29-1 with TRBJ2-3; possible D gene TRBD1, 6 bases. The V end was cut by 8 bases, the J end by 4 bases, with 19 bases between. The V gene's germline CDR1 is SQVTM and CDR2 ANQGSEA. The CDR3 is 14 amino acids. The CDR3 spells CSQSLGGDADTQYF. CDR3 nucleotides: TGCAGCCAATCTCTTGGGGGCGACGCAGATACGCAGTATTTT.

This rearrangement joins TRBV7-9 to TRBJ2-4; 10 nucleotides agree with TRBD1. The CDR3 has 19 residues. Germline V gene data show CDR1 as SEHNR and CDR2 as FQNEAQ (reference sequence). J gave up 0 bases and V 4 bases, and 12 bases lay outside the gene matches. The CDR3 DNA follows: TGTGCCAGCAGCTCACCCTATTTTGACAGGGGGCCAGCCAAAAACATTCAGTACTTC. This gives the protein CASSSPYFDRGPAKNIQYF.

This clone was observed a handful of times. V usage is TRBV5-1 and J usage is TRBJ1-1; TRBD1 is a possible D gene (5 bases). Germline-derived CDR1 and CDR2 are SGHRS and YFSETQ. V lost 0 bases and J lost 3, with 12 bases in between. CDR3 length equals 15 residues. The CDR3 loop is CASSLEGLPDTEAFF. Here the CDR3 DNA reads TGCGCCAGCAGCTTGGAGGGACTCCCGGACACTGAAGCTTTCTTT.

In its sample, this clone was seen a few times. The CDR3 sequence is CASSLNSGVQPQHF. The CDR3 coding sequence is TGTGCCAGCAGCTTAAATTCGGGAGTTCAGCCCCAGCATTTT. The chain links TRBV7-2 to TRBJ1-5, with D unclear. Trimming shortened V by 2 bases and J by 6 bases, and 11 bases separated the two germline ends. Germline loops: CDR1 SGHTA, CDR2 FQGNSA. The CDR3 spans 14 residues.

The chain joins TRBV11-2 to TRBJ2-7, with 10 positions matching TRBD1. This CDR3 is built from 15 residues. Germline CDR1 and CDR2: SGHAT and FQNNGV. J gave up 4 bases and V 0 bases, and 3 bases lay outside the gene matches. The CDR3 bases are TGTGCCAGCAGCTTAGATCCGGGACAGGGGTACGAGCAGTACTTC. This encodes CASSLDPGQGYEQYF.

This clone was recorded a few times. The chain uses TRBV30 and TRBJ1-4, with D uncertain. This CDR3 has 12 residues. Per the germline V gene, CDR1 is GTSNPN and CDR2 is SVGIG (reference sequence). The V end lost 3 bases, the J end lost 8 bases, and 10 bases lay between the germline ends. CDR3 sequence (DNA): TGTGCCTGGAGCTGGGAGCGGGAAAAACTGTTTTTT. Protein sequence: CAWSWEREKLFF.

For this clone: The junction departs from the called germline gene at one end, perhaps through a read error. This sequence joins TRBV6-6 and TRBJ1-5; 7 bases are shared with TRBD1. The CDR3 sequence is 15 residues long. Per germline, CDR1 MNHNY and CDR2 SVGAGI (reference sequence). CDR3 residues: CASSHSDRDNQPQHF. DNA for the CDR3: TGTGCCAGCAGTCACTCTGACAGGGACAATCAGCCCCAGCATTTT.

This rearrangement joins TRBV19 to TRBJ2-2, with 8 bases matching TRBD1. CDR1 LNHDA and CDR2 SQIVND come from the germline V gene (reference sequence). The CDR3 loop spans 16 amino acids. V shed 4 bases, J shed 2 bases, and the junction held 6 bases outside the gene matches. CDR3 residues: CASSTRQGQNTGELFF. The DNA for the CDR3 is TGTGCCAGTAGTACTCGACAGGGGCAAAACACCGGGGAGCTGTTTTTT.

The gene calls are TRBV5-1 and TRBJ2-1, with D possibly being TRBD2 (6 bases). Trimming pared 1 base from V and 5 bases from J, leaving 16 bases between. The CDR3 extends over 16 amino acids. Germline loops: CDR1 SGHRS, CDR2 YFSETQ. In DNA, the CDR3 is TGCGCCAGCAGCTTGATCCCCGGGACGGGAGACAATGAGCAGTTCTTC. Protein: CASSLIPGTGDNEQFF.

The rearrangement links TRBV18 to TRBJ1-5, with a possible D match to TRBD1 (6 bases). The V gene's germline CDR1 is KGHSH and CDR2 LQKENI. This CDR3 has 14 residues. Trimming pared 2 bases from V and 7 bases from J, leaving 12 bases between. CDR3 protein: CASSPDSGDQPQHF. DNA of the CDR3: TGTGCCAGCTCACCAGACTCAGGGGACCAGCCCCAGCATTTT.

This rearrangement joins TRBV18 to TRBJ1-2; 11 bases are shared with TRBD1. The V and J ends lost 1 base and 8 bases, in that order; junction bases with no gene match: 9. The CDR3 runs 16 residues. Germline V gives CDR1 KGHSH, CDR2 LQKENI. CDR3 in DNA: TGTGCCAGCTCACCACGCGGACAGGGGGCGTTGGGCGGCTACACCTTC. Protein product: CASSPRGQGALGGYTF.

The V gene is TRBV20-1, the J gene TRBJ2-7; weak D call: TRBD2 (5 bases). The CDR3 length is 10 residues. Trimming shortened V by 2 bases and J by 7 bases, and 6 bases separated the two germline ends. Germline V CDR1 and CDR2: DFQATT, SNEGSKA (reference sequence). This CDR3 reads CSARRREQYF. DNA of the CDR3: TGCAGTGCTAGAAGGAGGGAGCAGTACTTC.

The V and J genes are TRBV25-1 and TRBJ2-1; 7 nucleotides align to TRBD2. Germline V gene data show CDR1 as MGHDK and CDR2 as SYGVNS. V lost 5 bases to trimming and J lost 0 bases; unmatched junction nucleotides: 7. CDR3 length: 16 amino acids. Here the CDR3 DNA reads TGTGCCAGCAGTTACCGAGCGGGAAGCTCCTACAATGAGCAGTTCTTC. Translating it yields CASSYRAGSSYNEQFF.

The table lists this clone with a few counts. J is TRBJ2-3 and V is TRBV7-2, with 8 bases aligning to TRBD1. The germline V gene has CDR1 SGHTA and CDR2 FQGNSA. V lost 7 bases, J lost 1 base, and 4 bases stayed unmatched. The CDR3 has 14 residues. The CDR3 DNA sequence: TGTGCCAGCACCTCGGGACAGGGCACAGATACGCAGTATTTT. Protein sequence: CASTSGQGTDTQYF.

This clone appeared a few times. The V and J genes are TRBV15 and TRBJ1-1; 7 nucleotides align to TRBD1. This CDR3 has 14 amino acids. With V trimmed by 0 bases and J by 7 bases, 5 bases remained unmatched. Germline V gives CDR1 LNHNV, CDR2 YYDKDF (reference sequence). CDR3 sequence (DNA): TGTGCCACCAGCAGAGATCAGGGGGTAGATGAAGCTTTCTTT. Its protein product is CATSRDQGVDEAFF. Drawing the rest from reference TRBV15 and TRBJ1-1, the complete variable domain is DAMVIQNPRYQVTQFGKPVTLSCSQTLNHNVMYWYQQKSSQAPKLLFHYYDKDFNNEADTPDNFQSRRPNTSFCFLDIRSPGLGDTAMYLCATSRDQGVDEAFFGQGTRLTVV.

The sample holds a few counts of this clone. The chain uses TRBV6-6 and TRBJ2-5; D might be TRBD2 (6 bases). The CDR3 contains 14 residues. The V end lost 6 bases, the J end lost 2 bases, and 13 bases lay between the germline ends. In germline, CDR1 is MNHNY, CDR2 SVGAGI (reference sequence). This CDR3 reads CASRPPGLQETQYF. For the CDR3, the DNA is TGTGCCAGCAGACCCCCGGGACTGCAAGAGACCCAGTACTTC.

This clone has more than one count but fewer than ten. This chain uses TRBV7-8 with TRBJ2-7, with TRBD2 matching over 8 bases. V dropped 1 base and J dropped 0; count of bases not matched to a gene: 11. Germline V CDR1 and CDR2: SGHVS, FQNEAQ. The CDR3 is 18 amino acids. This chain's CDR3 is CASSLEEFSGTLSYEQYV. The CDR3 DNA is TGTGCCAGCAGCTTAGAAGAATTTAGCGGGACCCTCTCCTACGAGCAGTACGTC.

This clone turned up a few times. The chain links TRBV7-8 to TRBJ1-2; no firm D call. The CDR3 is made up of 11 amino acids. Trimming left V 1 base short and J 11 bases short, with 8 bases between. Germline CDR1 is SGHVS and CDR2 is FQNEAQ. CDR3 in amino acids: CASSLGQLYTF. As DNA, the CDR3 is TGTGCCAGCAGCTTAGGGCAATTGTACACCTTC.

This clone has just a few counts. The chain links TRBV2 to TRBJ1-3; 8 positions match TRBD1. CDR1 SNHLY and CDR2 FYNNEI come from the germline V gene. V lost 7 bases, J lost 2 bases, and 4 bases stayed unmatched. The CDR3 loop spans 14 amino acids. The CDR3 sequence: CASTLTGAGNTIYF. The CDR3 bases are TGTGCCAGCACCTTGACAGGGGCTGGAAACACCATATATTTT.

The chain carries TRBV28 and TRBJ2-1; 8 bases agree with TRBD1. V gave up 6 bases and J gave up 7 bases; unmatched junction bases: 5. Germline V gene data show CDR1 as MDHEN and CDR2 as SYDVKM. The CDR3 extends over 13 amino acids. CDR3 amino acids: CASRITGGNEQFF. CDR3 DNA sequence: TGTGCCAGCAGAATAACAGGGGGTAATGAGCAGTTCTTC. Variable domain in full (rest from reference TRBV28 and TRBJ2-1): DVKVTQSSRYLVKRTGEKVFLECVQDMDHENMFWYRQDPGLGLRLIYFSYDVKMKEKGDIPEGYSVSREKKERFSLILESASTNQTSMYLCASRITGGNEQFFGPGTRLTVL.

The CDR3 is CASSTGVSQETQYF. The CDR3 DNA follows: TGTGCCAGCAGCACAGGAGTGTCGCAAGAGACCCAGTACTTC. The chain carries TRBV7-3 and TRBJ2-5; weak D call: TRBD1 (5 bases). CDR1 is SGHTA, CDR2 FQGTGA, per germline. V dropped 5 bases and J dropped 2 bases, with 12 bases sitting between them. This CDR3 is 14 amino acids long. The variable domain in full, with the rest retrieved from reference TRBV7-3 and TRBJ2-5, is GAGVSQTPSNKVTEKGKYVELRCDPISGHTALYWYRQSLGQGPEFLIYFQGTGAADDSGLPNDRFFAVRPEGSVSTLKIQRTERGDSAVYLCASSTGVSQETQYFGPGTRLLVL.